These 24 T cell receptor beta chains were all obtained from the same sample, sequenced in a study of cytomegalovirus exposure and HLA in healthy donors (dated by TCRdb to 2016 to 2017). Libraries were constructed by the immunoSEQ multiplex PCR assay. A mixture of 60 forward primers for TCR Vbeta segments and 13 reverse primers for TCR Jbeta segments was used in the multiplex PCR. In its TCRdb copy, this immuneACCESS table keeps in-frame sequences only and misses some clones. Where compared with another copy, unresolved V genes explain less than half of these, and the others have no known cause. This sample lists 55,000 to 70,000 clones; about 84% were detected once. The leading ten clones occupy around 5.9% of the sample. What was sequenced was PBMCs. These receptors were collected from a male donor in good health and CMV-seronegative.

In its sample, this clone was seen once. The conserved phenylalanine or tryptophan normally closing the CDR3 is absent here, so this likely arose from a read error. This chain links TRBV7-2 with TRBJ1-2; D unresolved. Germline V CDR1 and CDR2: SGHTA, FQGNSA. The V end lost 4 bases, the J end lost 3 bases, and 12 bases lay between the germline ends. There are 14 residues in the CDR3. The CDR3 protein is CASSSVPEDYGYTS. DNA of the CDR3: TGTGCCAGCAGCTCCGTCCCGGAGGACTATGGCTACACCTCC.

The chain recombines TRBV25-1 with TRBJ1-3; D is unclear. CDR3 length: 16 residues. The germline V gene encodes CDR1 MGHDK and CDR2 SYGVNS. With 3 bases removed from V and 0 bases from J, the gap between germline ends came to 12 bases. This CDR3 is CASSDSGGLSGNTIYF. Written as DNA, the CDR3 is TGTGCCAGCAGTGATTCAGGTGGGCTCTCTGGAAACACCATATATTTT.

This chain links TRBV10-3 with TRBJ1-5; 7 bases fit TRBD1. In germline, CDR1 is ENHRY, CDR2 SYGVKD. Trimming cost V 3 bases and J 6 bases; bases outside gene matches: 2. CDR3 length equals 13 residues. The CDR3 coding sequence is TGTGCCATCAGTGAAGGGGGCGGTCAGCCCCAGCATTTT. It specifies CAISEGGGQPQHF.

This chain connects TRBV6-1 to TRBJ2-6, with a tentative D call TRBD1 (6 bases). Trimming took off 3 bases at V and 1 base at J, with 13 bases between the two ends. CDR1 is MNHNS, CDR2 SASEGT, per germline. This CDR3 is 17 amino acids long. CDR3 residues: CASSEPRDRSGANVLTF. The DNA of the CDR3 is TGTGCCAGCAGTGAGCCACGCGACAGGTCTGGGGCCAACGTCCTGACTTTC.

This clone was seen a few times. This chain connects TRBV2 to TRBJ2-7, with TRBD1 matching 7 bases. Per the germline V gene, CDR1 is SNHLY and CDR2 is FYNNEI. This CDR3 region has 15 residues. V lost 6 bases and J lost 2; bases outside the gene matches: 10. The CDR3 is CASSAIYRGTYEQYF. The CDR3 DNA sequence: TGTGCCAGCAGCGCAATATACAGGGGAACCTACGAGCAGTACTTC.

The CDR3 DNA sequence: TGTGCCAGCAGCTTAGGACTACCAAGCACAGATACGCAGTATTTT. It encodes CASSLGLPSTDTQYF. J is TRBJ2-3 and V is TRBV7-8; possibly TRBD2 for D (5 bases). The CDR3 covers 15 residues. In germline, CDR1 is SGHVS, CDR2 FQNEAQ. Trimming took off 1 base at V and 0 bases at J, with 8 bases between the two ends. The full variable domain, rest sourced from reference TRBV7-8 and TRBJ2-3, is GAGVSQSPRYKVAKRGQDVALRCDPISGHVSLFWYQQALGQGPEFLTYFQNEAQLDKSGLPSDRFFAERPEGSVSTLKIQRTQQEDSAVYLCASSLGLPSTDTQYFGPGTRLTVL.

V gene TRBV7-2 combines with J gene TRBJ1-1, with TRBD1 as a possible D gene (6 bases). V was pared by 1 base and J by 6 bases, with 12 bases between. Germline CDR1 SGHTA, CDR2 FQGNSA. The CDR3 covers 14 residues. This CDR3 reads CASSLGTVVAEAFF. The CDR3 DNA is TGTGCCAGCAGCTTAGGGACAGTCGTCGCTGAAGCTTTCTTT. Full variable domain (outside the CDR3, taken from reference TRBV7-2 and TRBJ1-1): GAGVSQSPSNKVTEKGKDVELRCDPISGHTALYWYRQSLGQGLEFLIYFQGNSAPDKSGLPSDRFSAERTGGSVSTLTIQRTQQEDSAVYLCASSLGTVVAEAFFGQGTRLTVV.

The V call is TRBV7-2, the J call TRBJ1-2; D not certain. This CDR3 has 14 residues. Trimming removed 5 bases at V and 3 bases at J, with 13 bases between. The germline CDR1 and CDR2 sequences are SGHTA and FQGNSA. The CDR3 region is CASSHREVDYGYTF. Here the CDR3 DNA reads TGTGCCAGCAGCCACCGTGAGGTGGACTATGGCTACACCTTC. The full variable domain, completed using reference TRBV7-2 and TRBJ1-2, is GAGVSQSPSNKVTEKGKDVELRCDPISGHTALYWYRQSLGQGLEFLIYFQGNSAPDKSGLPSDRFSAERTGGSVSTLTIQRTQQEDSAVYLCASSHREVDYGYTFGSGTRLTVV.

This clone was seen once. The V call is TRBV7-6, the J call TRBJ2-7, with 10 nucleotides matching TRBD1. The V segment lost 4 bases and the J segment 4 bases; nucleotides outside the gene matches: 7. Looked up from germline, CDR1 is SGHVS and CDR2 is FNYEAQ. CDR3 length: 15 residues. The CDR3 sequence is CASSSAGTGEYEQYF. In DNA, the CDR3 is TGTGCCAGCAGCTCAGCCGGGACAGGGGAGTACGAGCAGTACTTC.

This chain joins TRBV6-4 and TRBJ2-1, with D possibly being TRBD2 (8 bases). Germline CDR1 and CDR2: MRHNA and SNTAGT. V was cut by 0 bases and J by 6 bases, with 12 bases left in between. The CDR3 sequence is 15 residues long. The CDR3 nucleotides are TGTGCCAGCAGTGACTCGACAGGGACTAGCAATGAGCAGTTCTTC. It is translated as CASSDSTGTSNEQFF.

The chain couples TRBV4-1 to TRBJ2-3; no definite D call. Germline loops: CDR1 MGHRA, CDR2 YSYEKL. This CDR3 is built from 15 residues. V lost 1 base and J 6 bases, leaving 14 bases between the germline ends. CDR3 DNA sequence: TGCGCCAGCAGCCAAGTCCGAGGAACTGAGGATACGCAGTATTTT. Amino acid sequence: CASSQVRGTEDTQYF.

A single count supports this clone. This rearrangement joins TRBV19 to TRBJ1-6; D gene uncertain. Deletions cut 7 bases from V and 4 bases from J, with 8 bases between. Germline assignment: CDR1 LNHDA and CDR2 SQIVND (reference sequence). There are 13 residues in the CDR3. The DNA for the CDR3 is TGTGCCAGTACCCCCTCGTATAATTCACCCCTCCACTTT. It codes for CASTPSYNSPLHF.

The chain couples TRBV19 to TRBJ2-7; 9 bases are a match to TRBD2. The trim removed 6 bases at V and 0 bases at J, leaving 9 bases unmatched. CDR3 length equals 16 residues. Looked up from germline, CDR1 is LNHDA and CDR2 is SQIVND (reference sequence). CDR3 DNA: TGTGCCAGTAGCCGAGCGGGGGGATTCTCCTCCTACGAGCAGTACTTC. Translation gives CASSRAGGFSSYEQYF. Supplemented by reference TRBV19 and TRBJ2-7, the full variable domain reads DGGITQSPKYLFRKEGQNVTLSCEQNLNHDAMYWYRQDPGQGLRLIYYSQIVNDFQKGDIAEGYSVSREKKESFPLTVTSAQKNPTAFYLCASSRAGGFSSYEQYFGPGTRLTVT.

V gene TRBV7-2 combines with J gene TRBJ1-1; 7 bases are a match to TRBD1. This CDR3 is built from 13 residues. Losses at the gene ends were 5 bases for V and 8 bases for J; bases not matched to a gene: 8. Germline V lookup: CDR1 SGHTA, CDR2 FQGNSA. The CDR3 DNA follows: TGTGCCAGCAGCCCGGGGACAGAGCAGGAAGCTTTCTTT. Translating gives CASSPGTEQEAFF.

The rearrangement uses TRBV14 and TRBJ2-5, with 8 bases matching TRBD1. With the DNA end fitting TRBJ2-7 better, the J assignment may be wrong. The germline V gene has CDR1 SGHDN and CDR2 FVKESK. CDR3 length equals 15 residues. The CDR3 reads CASSQDDRGRYEQYF. The CDR3 bases are TGTGCCAGCAGCCAAGACGACAGGGGTCGATACGAGCAGTACTTC.

This clone was seen only a few times. V and J are TRBV7-2 and TRBJ2-3, with 13 bases fitting TRBD2. This CDR3 is built from 16 residues. Germline CDR1 reads SGHTA; CDR2 reads FQGNSA. The V gene end was trimmed by 6 bases and the J gene end by 3 bases; junction bases not matched to a gene: 6. CDR3 coding DNA: TGTGCCAGCAGGTCCGGGACTAGCGGGGAAACAGATACGCAGTATTTT. Amino acid sequence: CASRSGTSGETDTQYF. Based on the CDR3 plus reference TRBV7-2 and TRBJ2-3, the full variable domain is GAGVSQSPSNKVTEKGKDVELRCDPISGHTALYWYRQSLGQGLEFLIYFQGNSAPDKSGLPSDRFSAERTGGSVSTLTIQRTQQEDSAVYLCASRSGTSGETDTQYFGPGTRLTVL.

The chain is built from TRBV5-1 and TRBJ1-2, with D perhaps TRBD1 (5 bases). Germline V gene lookup returns CDR1 SGHRS and CDR2 YFSETQ. This CDR3 has 13 amino acids. Trimming shortened V by 4 bases and J by 3 bases, and 10 bases separated the two germline ends. The CDR3 sequence: CASSPDRHYGYTF. The CDR3 DNA follows: TGCGCCAGCAGCCCAGACAGACACTATGGCTACACCTTC.

This chain's CDR3 is CASTPWGGDETQYF. Here the CDR3 DNA reads TGTGCCAGCACCCCTTGGGGGGGGGATGAGACCCAGTACTTC. The rearrangement joins TRBV7-6 to TRBJ2-5; 7 bases fit TRBD2. CDR3 length equals 14 residues. Germline loops: CDR1 SGHVS, CDR2 FNYEAQ. With V trimmed by 7 bases and J by 5 bases, 10 bases remained unmatched.

This clone was seen once. The gene calls are TRBV5-6 and TRBJ2-5; D call uncertain. V lost 0 bases and J lost 1, with 13 bases in between. The CDR3 totals 16 residues. Germline V gives CDR1 SGHDT, CDR2 YYEEEE. The CDR3: CASSLDFPRFQETQYF. The CDR3, as DNA: TGTGCCAGCAGCTTGGATTTTCCTAGATTCCAAGAGACCCAGTACTTC.

CDR3 region: CAWAGEDDEKLFF. The CDR3 region has the DNA TGTGCCTGGGCGGGGGAGGACGATGAAAAACTGTTTTTT. The gene calls are TRBV30 and TRBJ1-4, with D tentatively TRBD1 (5 bases). This CDR3 has 13 residues. Trimming removed 5 bases at V and 6 bases at J, with 13 bases between. CDR1 and CDR2 (germline): GTSNPN, SVGIG (reference sequence). The whole variable domain, remainder taken from reference TRBV30 and TRBJ1-4, is SQTIHQWPATLVQPVGSPLSLECTVEGTSNPNLYWYRQAAGRGLQLLFYSVGIGQISSEVPQNLSASRPQDRQFILSSKKLLLSDSGFYLCAWAGEDDEKLFFGSGTQLSVL.

The genes are TRBV7-3 and TRBJ1-1; no reliable D call. With 2 bases removed from V and 1 base from J, the gap between germline ends came to 11 bases. The CDR3 length is 15 residues. Germline V gene data show CDR1 as SGHTA and CDR2 as FQGTGA. In DNA form, the CDR3 reads TGTGCCAGCAGCTTACGAGGGTTGGGGAACACTGAAGCTTTCTTT. Protein: CASSLRGLGNTEAFF. The full variable domain, in which reference TRBV7-3 and TRBJ1-1 provide the parts outside the CDR3, is GAGVSQTPSNKVTEKGKYVELRCDPISGHTALYWYRQSLGQGPEFLIYFQGTGAADDSGLPNDRFFAVRPEGSVSTLKIQRTERGDSAVYLCASSLRGLGNTEAFFGQGTRLTVV.

This rearrangement joins TRBV11-3 to TRBJ1-4; 10 bases are shared with TRBD1. V was pared by 5 bases and J by 10 bases, with 7 bases of the junction left unmatched. The CDR3 totals 14 residues. In germline, CDR1 is SGHNT, CDR2 YENEEA. The chain's CDR3 is CASSPLTGGGKLFF. The CDR3 coding sequence is TGTGCCAGCAGCCCCCTGACAGGGGGCGGAAAACTGTTTTTT. Complete variable domain (other parts from reference TRBV11-3 and TRBJ1-4): EAGVVQSPRYKIIEKKQPVAFWCNPISGHNTLYWYLQNLGQGPELLIRYENEEAVDDSQLPKDRFSAERLKGVDSTLKIQPAELGDSAVYLCASSPLTGGGKLFFGSGTQLSVL.

CDR3 residues: CASSHPFQGTEQYF. The CDR3 DNA reads as TGTGCCAGCAGCCATCCGTTCCAGGGAACAGAGCAGTACTTC. The V gene is TRBV4-2, the J gene TRBJ2-7, with D possibly being TRBD1 (5 bases). CDR3 size: 14 residues. CDR1 is LGHNA and CDR2 is YNFKEQ in the germline V gene. Trimming stripped 3 bases from V and 7 bases from J, with 16 bases between.

This clone was found a few times. This chain links TRBV5-4 with TRBJ1-3, with TRBD1 matching 7 bases. Trimming at V came to 4 bases and at J to 0 bases, leaving 4 bases not matched to a gene. CDR3 length: 15 residues. The germline gives CDR1 SGHNT, CDR2 YYREEE (reference sequence). The CDR3 sequence: CASSTGALSGNTIYF. In DNA, the CDR3 is TGTGCCAGCAGCACAGGGGCCCTCTCTGGAAACACCATATATTTT.